Listed here is a single TCR beta chain. The sample comes from a study of monozygotic twins with inflammatory bowel disease. Reprocessing the 5' RACE reads, TCRdb reports a single entry for every CDR3 protein and omits DNA. The record lists more than 300,000 distinct CDR3 sequences, of which the ten most abundant hold 5.6%. Sequencing was performed on blood. The sequence derives from a human donor with ulcerative colitis or Crohn's disease, or a healthy co-twin of an affected twin (not recorded which).

CDR3 sequence reads: CASSLVLAGNTDTQYF. The chain joins TRBV7-2 to TRBJ2-3; TCRdb's D call of TRBD2 is untestable without DNA. CDR1 is SGHTA and CDR2 is FQGNSA in the germline V gene. The CDR3 has 16 residues.